This T cell receptor (beta chain) was recorded in a study of T cell repertoires in cytomegalovirus infection. Study context: Matching HLA type, along with CMV infection, was indicated by public TCR beta signatures.

This clonotype was recorded at least ten times. Its antigen is unknown. The CDR3 contains 15 residues. CDR1 SGHTA and CDR2 FQGNSA come from the germline V gene. The V end was cut by 5 bases, the J end by 8 bases, with 19 bases between. One entry per CDR3 protein results from TCRdb running MiXCR on the reads. Counted here are some 480,000 distinct CDR3 sequences, about 33% occurring once; the ten biggest clones make up 15% to 20%. Study-level points and caveats: Of the TCR beta families, the public ones yielded a cumulative frequency that identified carriers of CMV plus the relevant HLA. Clonotypes of TCR beta that were HLA-C-restricted and CMV-specific dominated the ex vivo response.

J is TRBJ2-1 and V is TRBV7-2; a weak D match, TRBD1 (5 bases). Sample: cultured PBMCs, taken from culture after CMV antigen stimulation. The receptor comes from a human donor in good health (CMV status not recorded). Some clones in this sample may be carry-over from other donors' samples. CDR3 bases: TGTGCCAGCAGCCAAGGCGCTTTTAGGGGCGATGAGCAGTTCTTC. As protein: CASSQGAFRGDEQFF.